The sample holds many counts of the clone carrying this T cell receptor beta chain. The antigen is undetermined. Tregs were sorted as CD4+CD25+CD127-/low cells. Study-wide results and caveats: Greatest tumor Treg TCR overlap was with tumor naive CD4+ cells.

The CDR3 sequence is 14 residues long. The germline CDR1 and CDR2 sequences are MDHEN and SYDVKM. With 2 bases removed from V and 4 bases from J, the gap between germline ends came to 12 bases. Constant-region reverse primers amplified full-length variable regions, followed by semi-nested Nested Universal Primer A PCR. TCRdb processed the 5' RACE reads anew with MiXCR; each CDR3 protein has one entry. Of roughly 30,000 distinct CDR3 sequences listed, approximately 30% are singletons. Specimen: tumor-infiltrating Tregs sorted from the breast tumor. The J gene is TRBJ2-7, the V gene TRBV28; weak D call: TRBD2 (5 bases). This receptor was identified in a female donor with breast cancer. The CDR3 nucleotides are TGTGCCAGCAGTTTAGGCGGAGGTGGGTACGAGCAGTACTTC. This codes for CASSLGGGGYEQYF. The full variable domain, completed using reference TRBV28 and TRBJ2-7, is DVKVTQSSRYLVKRTGEKVFLECVQDMDHENMFWYRQDPGLGLRLIYFSYDVKMKEKGDIPEGYSVSREKKERFSLILESASTNQTSMYLCASSLGGGGYEQYFGPGTRLTVT.